The T cell receptor (beta chain) under discussion was sequenced for a study of T cells in Graves' hyperthyroidism and ophthalmopathy. Diagnoses were made from clinical symptoms, serum measures (thyroxine and TRAb), thyroid ultrasound and orbital computed tomography. Amplified TCR beta CDR3 regions derived from RNA transcripts. The HTBI primer set was used in a first-round RT-PCR of the TCR CDR3. Each CDR3 protein gets one entry after TCRdb re-called the multiplex PCR reads with MiXCR. The sample has about 530,000 distinct CDR3 sequences, roughly 17% seen once. Germline trimming cut 2 bases from V and 0 bases from J; bases unmatched to any gene: 7. This CDR3 has 17 residues. Germline CDR1 reads SGHVS; CDR2 reads FNYEAQ.

The sequencing input was blood. The gene calls are TRBV7-6 and TRBJ2-5; the match to TRBD2 covers 9 bases. This receptor was identified in a woman aged 18-29 years with Graves' ophthalmopathy. The CDR3 nucleotides read TGTGCCAGCAGCTTACTTCCGCTAGCGGGGAACCAAGAGACCCAGTACTTC. Translation gives CASSLLPLAGNQETQYF.